This is a list of T cell receptor beta chains from one sample in a study of vaccination and CD4 T cells after COVID-19. TCRdb itself ran the PCR reads through MiXCR, one entry per CDR3 protein. The table lists 25,000 to 35,000 distinct CDR3 sequences, roughly 50% of them singletons. The sample here was CD4+ T cells from blood, taken about 7 months after SARS-CoV-2 vaccination. Receptors were obtained from a human donor who had recovered from COVID-19. Each CDR3 is given without its conserved first and last residue. Each record gives: J gene, V gene, CDR3 protein.

J: TRBJ2-3
V: TRBV4-1
CDR3: ASSQAVTGDTTDTQY

J: TRBJ2-1
V: TRBV7-9
CDR3: ASSPLGLRNEQF

J: TRBJ1-6
V: TRBV20-1
CDR3: SAMEGSYNSPLH

J: TRBJ1-1
V: TRBV27
CDR3: ASSRTGRDTEAF

J: TRBJ2-7
V: TRBV24-1
CDR3: ATSRQGMDEQY

J: TRBJ2-7
V: TRBV20-1
CDR3: SWRQGADEQY

J: TRBJ1-2
V: TRBV24-1
CDR3: ATRGLEGYT

J: TRBJ2-1
V: TRBV29-1
CDR3: SVEGPSSYNEQF

J: TRBJ1-1
V: TRBV28
CDR3: ASRLPWSNTEAF

J: TRBJ2-7
V: TRBV24-1
CDR3: ATSDPGRGEQY

J: TRBJ1-6
V: TRBV28
CDR3: ASSSIRGQYNSPLH

J: TRBJ2-1
V: TRBV7-8
CDR3: ASSPSGRARGEQF

J: TRBJ2-1
V: TRBV7-9
CDR3: ASSDTRRRGGVEEQF

J: TRBJ2-7
V: TRBV7-9
CDR3: ASSSRTGVSYEQY

J: TRBJ1-1
V: TRBV10-3
CDR3: AISGGGTEAF

J: TRBJ2-3
V: TRBV29-1
CDR3: SVEREGAADTQY

J: TRBJ2-1
V: TRBV28
CDR3: ASSLWAGTSGSNEQF

J: TRBJ2-5
V: TRBV24-1
CDR3: ATSDVKQGNQETQY

J: TRBJ2-1
V: TRBV15
CDR3: ATSRDRTSINEQF

J: TRBJ2-6
V: TRBV20-1
CDR3: SASRSNSGANVLT

J: TRBJ2-7
V: TRBV7-6
CDR3: ASSPSWGGEQY

J: TRBJ2-7
V: TRBV6-2/TRBV6-3
CDR3: ASSQAGTLPEQY

J: TRBJ2-2
V: TRBV27
CDR3: ASSGEGAAGELF

J: TRBJ2-5
V: TRBV11-2
CDR3: ASSLGRLAGGPRETQY

J: TRBJ2-1
V: TRBV20-1
CDR3: SARGAVTYNEQF

J: TRBJ2-3
V: TRBV19
CDR3: ASSIGSSADTQY

J: TRBJ1-1
V: TRBV20-1
CDR3: SAWTNRQGEAF

J: TRBJ2-5
V: TRBV10-3
CDR3: AISGTGEETQY

J: TRBJ2-2
V: TRBV20-1
CDR3: SAPGVSGRASGELF

J: TRBJ2-1
V: TRBV7-9
CDR3: ASSLRGDNEQF

J: TRBJ1-2
V: TRBV2
CDR3: ASSEYRQWDGYT

J: TRBJ1-5
V: TRBV27
CDR3: ASSLWRGQPQH

J: TRBJ2-5
V: TRBV24-1
CDR3: ATSDTGQEETQY

J: TRBJ2-1
V: TRBV20-1
CDR3: SANDGGQGRNEQF

J: TRBJ2-6
V: TRBV15
CDR3: ATSRDRGGANVLT

J: TRBJ2-7
V: TRBV2
CDR3: ASVPGQGYEQY

J: TRBJ1-5
V: TRBV6-2/TRBV6-3
CDR3: ASSYSYASNQPQH

J: TRBJ2-7
V: TRBV4-1
CDR3: ASSQVMYRGVHYEQY